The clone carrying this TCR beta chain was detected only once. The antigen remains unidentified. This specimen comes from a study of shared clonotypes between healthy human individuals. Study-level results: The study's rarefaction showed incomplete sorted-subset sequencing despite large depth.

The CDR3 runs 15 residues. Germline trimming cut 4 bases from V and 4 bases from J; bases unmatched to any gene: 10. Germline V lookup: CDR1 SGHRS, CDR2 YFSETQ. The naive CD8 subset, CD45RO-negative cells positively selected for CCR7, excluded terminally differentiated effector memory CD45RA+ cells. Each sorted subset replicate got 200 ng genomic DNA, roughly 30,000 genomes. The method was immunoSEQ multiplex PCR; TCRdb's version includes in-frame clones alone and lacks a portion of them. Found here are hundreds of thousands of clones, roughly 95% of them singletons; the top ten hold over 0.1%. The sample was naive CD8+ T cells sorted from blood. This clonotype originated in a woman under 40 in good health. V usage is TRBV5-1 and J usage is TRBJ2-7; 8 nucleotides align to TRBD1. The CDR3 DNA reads TGCGCCAGCAGCCCCCCCGGACAGGGATCTTACGAGCAGTACTTC. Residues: CASSPPGQGSYEQYF.